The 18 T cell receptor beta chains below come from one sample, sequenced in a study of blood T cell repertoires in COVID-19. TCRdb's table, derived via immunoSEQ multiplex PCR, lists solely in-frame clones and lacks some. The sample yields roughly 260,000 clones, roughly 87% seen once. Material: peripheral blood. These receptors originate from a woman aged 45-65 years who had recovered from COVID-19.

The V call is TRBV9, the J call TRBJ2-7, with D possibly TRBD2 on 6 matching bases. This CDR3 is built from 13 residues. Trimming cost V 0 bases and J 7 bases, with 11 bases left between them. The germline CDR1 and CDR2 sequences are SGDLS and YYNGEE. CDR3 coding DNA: TGTGCCAGCAGCGTAGCGGGAGCAGGGGAGCAGTACTTC. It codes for CASSVAGAGEQYF. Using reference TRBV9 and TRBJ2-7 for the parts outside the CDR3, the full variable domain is DSGVTQTPKHLITATGQRVTLRCSPRSGDLSVYWYQQSLDQGLQFLIQYYNGEERAKGNILERFSAQQFPDLHSELNLSSLELGDSALYFCASSVAGAGEQYFGPGTRLTVT.

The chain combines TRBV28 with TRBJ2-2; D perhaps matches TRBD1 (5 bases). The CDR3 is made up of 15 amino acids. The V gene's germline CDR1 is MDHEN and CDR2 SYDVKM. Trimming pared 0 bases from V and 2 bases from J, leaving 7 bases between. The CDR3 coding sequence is TGTGCCAGCAGTTTATGGGACAAAAACACCGGGGAGCTGTTTTTT. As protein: CASSLWDKNTGELFF.

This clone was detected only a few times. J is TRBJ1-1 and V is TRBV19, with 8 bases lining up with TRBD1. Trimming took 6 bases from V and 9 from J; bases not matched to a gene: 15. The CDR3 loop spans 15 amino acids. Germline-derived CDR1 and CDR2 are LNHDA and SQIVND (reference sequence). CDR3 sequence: CASSLWARGHLQAFF. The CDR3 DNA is TGTGCCAGTAGCCTATGGGCCAGGGGGCACCTACAAGCTTTCTTT. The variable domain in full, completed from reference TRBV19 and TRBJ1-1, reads DGGITQSPKYLFRKEGQNVTLSCEQNLNHDAMYWYRQDPGQGLRLIYYSQIVNDFQKGDIAEGYSVSREKKESFPLTVTSAQKNPTAFYLCASSLWARGHLQAFFGQGTRLTVV.

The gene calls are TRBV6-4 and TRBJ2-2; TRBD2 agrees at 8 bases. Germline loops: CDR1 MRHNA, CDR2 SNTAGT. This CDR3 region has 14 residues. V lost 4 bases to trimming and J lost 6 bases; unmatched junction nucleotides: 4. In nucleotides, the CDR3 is TGTGCCAGCAGTGTAACGGGGGGGCCCGGGGAGCTGTTTTTT. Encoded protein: CASSVTGGPGELFF.

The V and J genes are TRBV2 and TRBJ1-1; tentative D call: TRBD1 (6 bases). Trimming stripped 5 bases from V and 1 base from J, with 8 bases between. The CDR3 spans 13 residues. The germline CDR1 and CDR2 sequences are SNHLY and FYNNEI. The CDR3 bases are TGTGCCAGCAGTTTACAGGGGAACACTGAAGCTTTCTTT. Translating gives CASSLQGNTEAFF.

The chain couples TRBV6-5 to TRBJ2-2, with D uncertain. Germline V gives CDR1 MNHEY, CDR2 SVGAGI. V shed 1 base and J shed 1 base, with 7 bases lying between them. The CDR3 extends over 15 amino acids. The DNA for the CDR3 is TGTGCCAGCAGTTACTTTTCCCAGAACACCGGGGAGCTGTTTTTT. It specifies CASSYFSQNTGELFF.

CDR3 sequence reads: CASSRPSISTDTQYF. CDR3 sequence (DNA): TGTGCCAGCAGTCGTCCTAGCATAAGCACAGATACGCAGTATTTT. The gene calls are TRBV6-2 or TRBV6-3 and TRBJ2-3; perhaps TRBD2 as D (5 bases). Trimming took off 5 bases at V and 0 bases at J, with 12 bases between the two ends. Germline-derived CDR1 and CDR2 are MNHEY and SVGEGT. The CDR3 extends over 15 amino acids.

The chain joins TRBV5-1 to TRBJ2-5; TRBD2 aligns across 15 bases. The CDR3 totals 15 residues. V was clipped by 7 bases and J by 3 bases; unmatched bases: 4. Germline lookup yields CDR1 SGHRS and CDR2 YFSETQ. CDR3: CASGLAGGREETQYF. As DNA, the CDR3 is TGCGCCAGCGGACTAGCGGGGGGGCGGGAAGAGACCCAGTACTTC.

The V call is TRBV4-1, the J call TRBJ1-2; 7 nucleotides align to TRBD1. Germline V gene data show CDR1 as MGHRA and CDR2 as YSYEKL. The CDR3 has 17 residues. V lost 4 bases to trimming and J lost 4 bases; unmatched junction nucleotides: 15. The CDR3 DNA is TGCGCCAGCAGCCCCGACCATAACAGGGGCTCTAGCTATGGCTACACCTTC. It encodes CASSPDHNRGSSYGYTF.

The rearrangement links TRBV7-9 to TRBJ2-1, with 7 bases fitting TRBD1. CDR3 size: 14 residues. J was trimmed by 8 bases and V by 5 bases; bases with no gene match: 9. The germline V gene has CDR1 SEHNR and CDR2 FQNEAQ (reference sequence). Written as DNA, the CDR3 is TGTGCCAGCAGCCCCGACCACCAGGGGGATGAGCAGTTCTTC. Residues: CASSPDHQGDEQFF.

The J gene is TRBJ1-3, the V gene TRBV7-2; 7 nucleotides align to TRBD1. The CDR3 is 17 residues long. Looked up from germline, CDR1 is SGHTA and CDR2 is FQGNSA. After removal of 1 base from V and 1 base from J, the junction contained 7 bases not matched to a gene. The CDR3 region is CASSLGPTGRSGNTIYF. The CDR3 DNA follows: TGTGCCAGCAGCTTAGGACCGACAGGGAGGTCTGGAAACACCATATATTTT. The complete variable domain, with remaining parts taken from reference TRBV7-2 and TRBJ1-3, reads GAGVSQSPSNKVTEKGKDVELRCDPISGHTALYWYRQSLGQGLEFLIYFQGNSAPDKSGLPSDRFSAERTGGSVSTLTIQRTQQEDSAVYLCASSLGPTGRSGNTIYFGEGSWLTVV.

The CDR3 is CASSLGGAGTDTQYF. CDR3 nucleotides: TGTGCCAGCAGCTTGGGAGGTGCGGGCACAGATACGCAGTATTTT. The rearrangement joins TRBV5-4 to TRBJ2-3; D uncertain. Trimming removed 0 bases from V and 1 base from J, with 9 bases in between. Per the germline V gene, CDR1 is SGHNT and CDR2 is YYREEE (reference sequence). The CDR3 runs 15 residues. Supplemented by reference TRBV5-4 and TRBJ2-3, the full variable domain reads ETGVTQSPTHLIKTRGQQVTLRCSSQSGHNTVSWYQQALGQGPQFIFQYYREEENGRGNFPPRFSGLQFPNYSSELNVNALELDDSALYLCASSLGGAGTDTQYFGPGTRLTVL.

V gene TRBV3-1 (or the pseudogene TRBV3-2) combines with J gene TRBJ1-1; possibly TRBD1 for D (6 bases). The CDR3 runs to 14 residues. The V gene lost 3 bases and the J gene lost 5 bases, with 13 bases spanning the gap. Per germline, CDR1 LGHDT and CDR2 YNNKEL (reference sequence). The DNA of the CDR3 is TGTGCCAGCAGCCAGACGGGAGGGGGGACTGAAGCTTTCTTT. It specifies CASSQTGGGTEAFF.

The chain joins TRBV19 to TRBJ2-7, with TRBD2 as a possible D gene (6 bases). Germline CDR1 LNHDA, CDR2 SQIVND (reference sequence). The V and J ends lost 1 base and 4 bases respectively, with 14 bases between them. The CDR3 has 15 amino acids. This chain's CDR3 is CASSIVGRAGYEQYF. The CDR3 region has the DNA TGTGCCAGTAGTATAGTTGGACGGGCGGGATACGAGCAGTACTTC.

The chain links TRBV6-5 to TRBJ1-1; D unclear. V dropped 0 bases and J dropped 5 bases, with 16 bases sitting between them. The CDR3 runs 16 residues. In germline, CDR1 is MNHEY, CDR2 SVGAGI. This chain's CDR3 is CASSYSRHEGWTEAFF. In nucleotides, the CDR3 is TGTGCCAGCAGTTACTCGCGTCATGAGGGCTGGACTGAAGCTTTCTTT.

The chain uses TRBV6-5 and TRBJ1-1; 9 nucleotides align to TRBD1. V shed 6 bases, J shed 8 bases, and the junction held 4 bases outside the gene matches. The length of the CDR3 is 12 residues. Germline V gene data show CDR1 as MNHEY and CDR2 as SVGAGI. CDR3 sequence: CASRDRGREAFF. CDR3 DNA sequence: TGTGCCAGCAGGGACAGGGGAAGGGAAGCTTTCTTT.

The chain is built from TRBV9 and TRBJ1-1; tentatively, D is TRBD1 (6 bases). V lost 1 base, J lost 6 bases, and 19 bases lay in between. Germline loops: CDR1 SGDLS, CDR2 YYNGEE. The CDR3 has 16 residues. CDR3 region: CASSVQGHPTSAEAFF. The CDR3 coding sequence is TGTGCCAGCAGCGTACAGGGACACCCAACGAGCGCTGAAGCTTTCTTT.

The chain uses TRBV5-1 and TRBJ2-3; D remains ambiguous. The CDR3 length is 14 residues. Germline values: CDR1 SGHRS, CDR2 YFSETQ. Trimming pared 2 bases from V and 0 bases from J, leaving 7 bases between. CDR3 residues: CASSLSDSTDTQYF. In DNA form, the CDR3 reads TGCGCCAGCAGCTTAAGCGACAGCACAGATACGCAGTATTTT.